This T cell receptor beta chain was identified in a study of shared clonotypes between healthy human individuals. Notes on the study in general: The sampled material consisted only of blood, and tissue repertoires are likely to differ.

From germline, CDR1 is SGHNT and CDR2 YYREEE (reference sequence). The CDR3 length is 14 residues. V lost 5 bases and J 7 bases, leaving 19 bases between the germline ends. The table came from immunoSEQ multiplex PCR; TCRdb's copy has only in-frame clones and leaves some out. This sample has under 2,500,000 clones, with nearly 97% found just once. Concerning this clone itself: The antigen remains undetermined.

The TCR sequence derives from a man in his late teens or twenties in good health. Sequencing was done on a sample of naive CD4+ T cells sorted from blood. As for subset: CD45RA+ positively selected. The chain has TRBV5-4 and TRBJ2-7; TRBD1 might be the D (6 bases). This CDR3 is CASRNSQGMTEQYF. The CDR3 DNA reads TGTGCCAGCAGAAATTCGCAGGGGATGACAGAGCAGTACTTC.